This T cell receptor beta chain was retrieved from a study of CD8+ T cells in alopecia areata. As the sequencing template, cDNA was produced by extracting RNA and reverse transcribing it. Clones were sequenced by immunoSEQ multiplex PCR, and TCRdb holds only the in-frame ones, with some missing. The table has about 220,000 clones, under 75% seen once; the top ten hold 1.6%. The treatment here: oral pan-JAK inhibitor, 5-10 mg twice daily. Specimens obtained from alopecia areata patients comprised lesional scalp punch biopsies and peripheral blood. CDR1 is SEHNR, CDR2 FQNEAQ, per germline (reference sequence). The CDR3 has 14 amino acids. V was trimmed by 4 bases and J by 13 bases, leaving 17 bases between them.

The source material was CD4+ T cells sorted from blood, sampled at week 4, from a patient treated with tofacitinib. The TCR originated in a human donor with alopecia areata. The chain is built from TRBV7-9 and TRBJ1-6; D is undetermined. CDR3 DNA: TGTGCCAGCAGCTGCACGGGCACTTTTTCTCCCCTCCACTTT. It encodes CASSCTGTFSPLHF.